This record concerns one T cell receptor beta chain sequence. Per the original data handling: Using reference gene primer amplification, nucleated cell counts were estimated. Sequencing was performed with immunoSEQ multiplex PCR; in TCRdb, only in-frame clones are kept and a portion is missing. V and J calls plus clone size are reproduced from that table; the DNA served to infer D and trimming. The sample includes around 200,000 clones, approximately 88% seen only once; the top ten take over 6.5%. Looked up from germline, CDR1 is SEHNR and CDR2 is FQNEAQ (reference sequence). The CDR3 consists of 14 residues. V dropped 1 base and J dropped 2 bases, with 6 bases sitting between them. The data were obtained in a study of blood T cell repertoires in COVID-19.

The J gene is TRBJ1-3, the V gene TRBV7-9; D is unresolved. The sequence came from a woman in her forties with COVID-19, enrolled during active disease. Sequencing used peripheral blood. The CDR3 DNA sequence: TGTGCCAGCAGCTTAGTGGGCGCTGGAAACACCATATATTTT. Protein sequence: CASSLVGAGNTIYF. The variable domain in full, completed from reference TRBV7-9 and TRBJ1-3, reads DTGVSQNPRHKITKRGQNVTFRCDPISEHNRLYWYRQTLGQGPEFLTYFQNEAQLEKSRLLSDRFSAERPKGSFSTLEIQRTEQGDSAMYLCASSLVGAGNTIYFGEGSWLTVV.